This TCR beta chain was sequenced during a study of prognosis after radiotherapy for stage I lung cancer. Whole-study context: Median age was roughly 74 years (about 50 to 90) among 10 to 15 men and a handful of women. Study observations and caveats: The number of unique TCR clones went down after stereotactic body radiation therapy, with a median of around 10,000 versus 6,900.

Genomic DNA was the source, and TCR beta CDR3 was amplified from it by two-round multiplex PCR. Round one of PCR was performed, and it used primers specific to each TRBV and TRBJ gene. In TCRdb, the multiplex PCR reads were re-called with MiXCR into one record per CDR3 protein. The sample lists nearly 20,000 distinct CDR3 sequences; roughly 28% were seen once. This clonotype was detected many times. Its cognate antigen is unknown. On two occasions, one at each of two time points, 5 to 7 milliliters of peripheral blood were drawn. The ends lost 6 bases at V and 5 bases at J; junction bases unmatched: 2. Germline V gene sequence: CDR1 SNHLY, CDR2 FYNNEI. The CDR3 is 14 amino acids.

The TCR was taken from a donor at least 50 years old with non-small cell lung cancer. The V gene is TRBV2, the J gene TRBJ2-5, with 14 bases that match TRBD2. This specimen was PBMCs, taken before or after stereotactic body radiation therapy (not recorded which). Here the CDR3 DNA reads TGTGCCAGCAGGGGACTAGCGGGAGAGGAGACCCAGTACTTC. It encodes CASRGLAGEETQYF. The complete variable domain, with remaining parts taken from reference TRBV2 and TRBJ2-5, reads EPEVTQTPSHQVTQMGQEVILRCVPISNHLYFYWYRQILGQKVEFLVSFYNNEISEKSEIFDDQFSVERPDGSNFTLKIRSTKLEDSAMYFCASRGLAGEETQYFGPGTRLLVL.